This is a list of T cell receptor beta chains from one sample in a study of T-cell memory formation after mild COVID-19. TCRdb re-called the 5' RACE reads through MiXCR, storing one row per CDR3 protein. The table lists some 250,000 distinct CDR3 sequences, 8% to 10% of them singletons. The sequenced sample was PBMCs or a T cell subset sorted from them (not recorded which). These TCRs come from a young man who had mild COVID-19 (a few samples of this study predate the infection). Cell type and time point are not known. Both conserved end residues are part of each CDR3. A D gene is named only where the DNA matches it firmly. Size is omitted from some rows. Given values are once, few, many or a class for expanded clones.

V: TRBV20-1; size: few; J: TRBJ2-1; D: -; CDR3: CSAGFGSYNEQFF; DNA: TGCAGTGCTGGGTTTGGGTCCTACAATGAGCAGTTCTTC
V: TRBV3-1; size: -; J: TRBJ2-7; D: -; CDR3: CASSQTGTYYYEQYF; DNA: TGTGCCAGCAGCCAAACCGGGACATATTACTACGAGCAGTACTTC
V: TRBV5-1; size: -; J: TRBJ1-1; D: -; CDR3: CASSYGGSTEAFF; DNA: TGCGCCAGCAGCTACGGAGGGAGCACTGAAGCTTTCTTT
V: TRBV12-3/TRBV12-4; size: -; J: TRBJ1-1; D: -; CDR3: CASHDEVQLGGYTEAFF; DNA: TGTGCCAGCCACGATGAGGTGCAACTGGGTGGGTACACTGAAGCTTTCTTT
V: TRBV29-1; size: -; J: TRBJ2-1; D: -; CDR3: CSVEGLVTKGEQFF; DNA: TGCAGCGTTGAAGGACTAGTGACGAAGGGCGAGCAGTTCTTC
V: TRBV7-2; size: few; J: TRBJ2-2; D: -; CDR3: CASSERGGELFF; DNA: TGTGCCAGCAGCGAGAGAGGGGGGGAGCTGTTTTTT
V: TRBV12-3/TRBV12-4; size: few; J: TRBJ2-4; D: -; CDR3: CASSDRRGREAKNIQYF; DNA: TGTGCCAGCAGCGATAGGAGGGGGAGAGAGGCCAAAAACATTCAGTACTTC
V: TRBV10-3; size: few; J: TRBJ2-1; D: -; CDR3: CAISGSHLYNEQFF; DNA: TGTGCCATCAGTGGGTCCCACTTATACAATGAGCAGTTCTTC
V: TRBV4-3; size: many; J: TRBJ2-1; D: -; CDR3: CASSQLSTRNEQFF; DNA: TGCGCCAGCAGCCAATTAAGTACTAGGAATGAGCAGTTCTTC
V: TRBV7-9; size: -; J: TRBJ1-5; D: -; CDR3: CASSSSTGNQPQHF; DNA: TGTGCCAGCAGCTCCTCGACAGGCAATCAGCCCCAGCATTTT
V: TRBV5-1; size: few; J: TRBJ2-3; D: -; CDR3: CASSLEFRKADTQYF; DNA: TGCGCCAGCAGCTTGGAGTTCAGGAAAGCGGATACGCAGTATTTT
V: TRBV12-3/TRBV12-4; size: -; J: TRBJ1-6; D: -; CDR3: CASRTGRESPLHF; DNA: TGTGCCAGCAGAACCGGACGGGAGTCACCCCTCCACTTT
V: TRBV12-3/TRBV12-4; size: many; J: TRBJ2-3; D: TRBD2; CDR3: CASTSSGGDTQYF; DNA: TGTGCCAGCACCTCAAGCGGGGGAGATACGCAGTATTTT
V: TRBV20-1; size: -; J: TRBJ1-6; D: -; CDR3: CSARAPSGTHSPLHF; DNA: TGCAGTGCTAGAGCCCCTTCCGGGACTCATTCACCCCTCCACTTT
V: TRBV4-1; size: few; J: TRBJ2-3; D: TRBD2; CDR3: CASSQGRAPGGDTQYF; DNA: TGCGCCAGCAGCCAAGGTCGCGCCCCGGGGGGAGATACGCAGTATTTT
V: TRBV20-1; size: -; J: TRBJ1-1; D: -; CDR3: CSAVNRARAFF; DNA: TGCAGTGCGGTTAACAGGGCCCGAGCTTTCTTT
V: TRBV5-1; size: few; J: TRBJ2-2; D: -; CDR3: CASSLGTLPGELFF; DNA: TGCGCCAGCAGCTTGGGGACCCTCCCCGGGGAGCTGTTTTTT
V: TRBV7-9; size: -; J: TRBJ2-1; D: TRBD1; CDR3: CASSIGTGPYNEQFF; DNA: TGTGCCAGCAGCATCGGGACAGGCCCCTACAATGAGCAGTTCTTC
V: TRBV7-2; size: -; J: TRBJ2-3; D: TRBD2; CDR3: CASSPSGGSGGGTQYF; DNA: TGTGCCAGCAGCCCTAGCGGGGGAAGCGGGGGAGGTACGCAGTATTTT
V: TRBV28; size: -; J: TRBJ2-3; D: -; CDR3: CASLSTDTQYF; DNA: TGTGCCAGCCTTAGCACAGATACGCAGTATTTT
V: TRBV3-1; size: few; J: TRBJ1-3; D: -; CDR3: CASSQGFSGNTIYF; DNA: TGTGCCAGCAGCCAAGGGTTCTCTGGAAACACCATATATTTT
V: TRBV6-2/TRBV6-3; size: -; J: TRBJ2-1; D: -; CDR3: CASKTYGTGGDEQFF; DNA: TGTGCCAGCAAAACATACGGCACAGGAGGCGATGAGCAGTTCTTC
V: TRBV2; size: few; J: TRBJ1-3; D: -; CDR3: CASRRRQFSGNTIYF; DNA: TGTGCCAGCAGGCGCCGACAGTTCTCTGGAAACACCATATATTTT
V: TRBV7-6; size: -; J: TRBJ2-7; D: TRBD2; CDR3: CASSLSSGYSYEQYF; DNA: TGTGCCAGCAGCTTATCTAGCGGGTACTCCTACGAGCAGTACTTC
V: TRBV4-1; size: -; J: TRBJ1-5; D: -; CDR3: CASSQFRDSNQPQHF; DNA: TGCGCCAGCAGCCAATTCCGGGATAGCAATCAGCCCCAGCATTTT
V: TRBV5-1; size: many; J: TRBJ2-1; D: -; CDR3: CASSEGEINEQFF; DNA: TGCGCCAGCAGCGAAGGGGAAATAAATGAGCAGTTCTTC
V: TRBV7-9; size: many; J: TRBJ2-4; D: -; CDR3: CASSTVGSMGIQYF; DNA: TGTGCCAGCAGCACCGTCGGCTCAATGGGCATTCAGTACTTC
V: TRBV7-9; size: -; J: TRBJ1-2; D: -; CDR3: CASSPPWTNYGYTF; DNA: TGTGCCAGCAGCCCCCCGTGGACTAACTATGGCTACACCTTC
V: TRBV14; size: -; J: TRBJ2-5; D: TRBD1; CDR3: CASSPPGQGANVAQYF; DNA: TGTGCCAGCAGCCCACCGGGACAGGGCGCCAATGTGGCCCAGTACTTC
V: TRBV4-1; size: -; J: TRBJ2-3; D: -; CDR3: CASSQVDYRRRTHGGTQYF; DNA: TGCGCCAGCAGCCAAGTAGATTATCGCAGGCGGACCCATGGTGGTACGCAGTATTTT
V: TRBV15; size: -; J: TRBJ2-3; D: -; CDR3: CATSRDRDTDTQYF; DNA: TGTGCCACCAGCAGAGACAGGGACACAGATACGCAGTATTTT
V: TRBV4-3; size: few; J: TRBJ1-2; D: -; CDR3: CASSQGAGTSSGYTF; DNA: TGCGCCAGCAGCCAGGGGGCCGGGACCTCAAGCGGCTACACCTTC
V: TRBV6-6; size: few; J: TRBJ2-2; D: -; CDR3: CASGTENTGELFF; DNA: TGTGCCAGCGGGACGGAGAACACCGGGGAGCTGTTTTTT
V: TRBV15; size: many; J: TRBJ1-6; D: -; CDR3: CATSRVRGMGSPLHF; DNA: TGTGCCACCAGCAGAGTACGGGGAATGGGCTCACCCCTCCACTTT